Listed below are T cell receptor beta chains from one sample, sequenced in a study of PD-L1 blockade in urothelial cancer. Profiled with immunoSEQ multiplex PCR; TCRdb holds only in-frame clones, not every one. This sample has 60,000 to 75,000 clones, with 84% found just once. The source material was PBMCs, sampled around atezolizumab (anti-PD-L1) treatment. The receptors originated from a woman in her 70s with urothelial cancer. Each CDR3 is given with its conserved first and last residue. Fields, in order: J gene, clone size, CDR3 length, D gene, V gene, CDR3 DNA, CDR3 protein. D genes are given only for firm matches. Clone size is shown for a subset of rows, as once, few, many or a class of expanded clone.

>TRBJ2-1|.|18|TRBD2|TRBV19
TGTGCCAGTAGTACCCTCGGATTGGGCGGGAGGAACTACAATGAGCAGTTCTTC
CASSTLGLGGRNYNEQFF
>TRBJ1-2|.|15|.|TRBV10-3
TGTGCCATCAGTGAGTCGAGTCAAGGGGACTATGGCTACACCTTC
CAISESSQGDYGYTF
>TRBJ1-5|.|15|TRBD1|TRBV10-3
TGTGCCACCCAGGGGGGCGATACGAGCAATCAGCCCCAGCATTTT
CATQGGDTSNQPQHF
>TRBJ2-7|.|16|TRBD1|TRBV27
TGTGCCAGCAGTTTAGGGTACCGGGACAGACCCTACGAGCAGTACTTC
CASSLGYRDRPYEQYF
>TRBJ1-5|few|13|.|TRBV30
TGTGCCTGGGGTAGACAGGAAGGTCAGCCCCAGCATTTT
CAWGRQEGQPQHF
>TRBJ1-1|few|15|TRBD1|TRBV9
TGTGCCAGCAGCGTAGCAGGGGGTCTGAACACTGAAGCTTTCTTT
CASSVAGGLNTEAFF
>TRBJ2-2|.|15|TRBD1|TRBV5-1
TGCGCCAGCACTTGGACAGGGGGCGGCACCGGGGAGCTGTTTTTT
CASTWTGGGTGELFF
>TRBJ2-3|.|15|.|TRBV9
TGTGCCAGCAGCGTAGGTCTGGGGCCCACAGATACGCAGTATTTT
CASSVGLGPTDTQYF
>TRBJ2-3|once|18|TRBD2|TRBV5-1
TGCGCCAGCAGCTACAGAAACGGACTAGCGGGAGTCACAGATACGCAGTATTTT
CASSYRNGLAGVTDTQYF
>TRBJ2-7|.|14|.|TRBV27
TGTGCCAGCAGCAACCCGTACAGGGGAGGCGAGCAGTACTTC
CASSNPYRGGEQYF
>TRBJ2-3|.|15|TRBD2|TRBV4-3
TGCGCCAGCAGCCATGAGCGGGGGCGCACAGATACGCAGTATTTT
CASSHERGRTDTQYF
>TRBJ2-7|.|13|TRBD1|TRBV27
TGTGCCAGCAGTCCGACAGGGAGCTACGAGCAGTACTTC
CASSPTGSYEQYF